The clone carrying this T cell receptor (beta chain) was seen a few times. As yet, its antigen is unknown. This CDR3 has 15 amino acids. Trimming cost V 2 bases and J 4 bases, with 14 bases left between them. Looked up from germline, CDR1 is MDHEN and CDR2 is SYDVKM. The isolated RNA, all of it, was reverse transcribed, so expressed TCRB transcripts were what got sequenced. Repertoires were generated with immunoSEQ multiplex PCR, while TCRdb's copy carries only in-frame clones and drops some. The table includes some 350,000 clones, around 9.6% detected once. This entry is derived from a study of beta chain features in type 1 diabetes. Points from the study as a whole: Because the template was cDNA, high-expressing cells might be over-represented. Any HLA-type effect on TCRB rearrangement remained unresolved here. Within each of all four CD4+ subsets, Type 1 diabetes patients had TCRB CDR3s that were moderately but significantly shorter.

This rearrangement joins TRBV28 to TRBJ1-2, with TRBD1 as a possible D gene (5 bases). This TCR was sampled from a young man with type 1 diabetes. The sample was central memory CD4+ T cells from blood. The CDR3 DNA follows: TGTGCCAGCAGTTTAGGGGGTTTTGACGGCTATGGCTACACCTTC. Amino acids: CASSLGGFDGYGYTF.